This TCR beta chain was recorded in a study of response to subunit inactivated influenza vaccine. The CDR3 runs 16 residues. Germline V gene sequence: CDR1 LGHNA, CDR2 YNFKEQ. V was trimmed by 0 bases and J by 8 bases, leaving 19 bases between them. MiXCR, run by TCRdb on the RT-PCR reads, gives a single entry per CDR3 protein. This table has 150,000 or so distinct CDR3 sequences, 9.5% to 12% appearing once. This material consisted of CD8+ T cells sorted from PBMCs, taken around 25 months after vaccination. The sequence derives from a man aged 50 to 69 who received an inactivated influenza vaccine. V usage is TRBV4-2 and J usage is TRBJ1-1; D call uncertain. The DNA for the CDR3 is TGTGCCAGCAGCCAAGAGGGTCCGGGATCCCTCGAGGAAGCTTTCTTT. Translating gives CASSQEGPGSLEEAFF.